This T cell receptor beta chain was documented in a study of tumor and adjacent non-tumor tissue in lung cancer. Study details: Aged about 31 to 80 years, patients included 9 to 11 men and roughly 5 women with stage I to III disease.

RNA was extracted from bulk tissue without any cell sorting. This non-tumor lung sample came from over 3 cm beyond the tumor edge. The CDR3 has 18 residues. V was clipped by 5 bases and J by 2 bases, with 19 bases between them. The library came from three nested PCR rounds adapted from ARM-PCR protocols. TCRdb redid the calling of the multiplex PCR reads with MiXCR, one entry per CDR3 protein. The sample shows about 98,000 distinct CDR3 sequences, approximately 80% of them seen only once. The clonotype comes from a man in his 60s with small cell lung cancer. The sequencing input was distant non-tumor lung tissue. The chain employs TRBV12-3 or TRBV12-4 and TRBJ2-6; D is perhaps TRBD2 (6 bases). The CDR3, as DNA: TGTGCCAGCAGTCCGCTGGGTAGCGGAAGAGCTGGGGCCAACGTCCTGACTTTC. Protein: CASSPLGSGRAGANVLTF.